This section outlines one TCR beta chain sequence together with its context. Its antigen is unidentified. These data come from a study of T-cell reconstitution after alpha-beta-depleted transplantation in children. Study-wide results and caveats: Surviving recipient cells, namely T cells and thymic progenitors, were the source of high day-60 TCRbeta diversity in some patients. A year post-transplant, T-cell counts and diversity derived mostly from newly produced T cells. Roughly two months post-transplant, alpha-beta T cells reportedly originated from several hundred graft clones that had expanded.

Germline values: CDR1 MNHEY, CDR2 SVGAGI. V lost 6 bases and J 6 bases, leaving 8 bases between the germline ends. This CDR3 has 12 amino acids. Molecular barcoding with unique molecular identifiers was used for the TCRbeta library. From the PCR reads, TCRdb called clonotypes with MiXCR, one entry per CDR3 protein. The repertoire holds 250,000 to 400,000 distinct CDR3 sequences, with more than 20% as singletons. Sequences were derived from PBMCs, mostly from graft donor cells, sampled 180 days after TCRalphabeta/CD19-depleted stem cell transplant. This receptor was obtained from a male patient aged 5 to 17 who had a stem cell transplant for acute lymphoblastic leukemia, so the T cells may come from the graft donor. The chain joins TRBV6-5 to TRBJ2-2, with a tentative D call TRBD1 (5 bases). The CDR3 loop reads CASSPGSGELFF. The DNA of the CDR3 is TGTGCCAGCAGCCCAGGGTCCGGGGAGCTGTTTTTT.